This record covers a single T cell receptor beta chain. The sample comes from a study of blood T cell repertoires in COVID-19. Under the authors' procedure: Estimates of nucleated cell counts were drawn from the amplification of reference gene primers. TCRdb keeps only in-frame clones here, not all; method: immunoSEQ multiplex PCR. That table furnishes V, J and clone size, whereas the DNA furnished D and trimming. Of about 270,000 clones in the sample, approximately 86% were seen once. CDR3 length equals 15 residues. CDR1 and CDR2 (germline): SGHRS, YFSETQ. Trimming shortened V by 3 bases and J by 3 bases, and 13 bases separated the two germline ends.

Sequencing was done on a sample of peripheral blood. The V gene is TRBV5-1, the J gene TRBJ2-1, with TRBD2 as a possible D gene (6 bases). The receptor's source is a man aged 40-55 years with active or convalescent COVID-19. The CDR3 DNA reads TGCGCCAGCAGCTCATCCGGGACTGGCTACAATGAGCAGTTCTTC. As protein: CASSSSGTGYNEQFF.